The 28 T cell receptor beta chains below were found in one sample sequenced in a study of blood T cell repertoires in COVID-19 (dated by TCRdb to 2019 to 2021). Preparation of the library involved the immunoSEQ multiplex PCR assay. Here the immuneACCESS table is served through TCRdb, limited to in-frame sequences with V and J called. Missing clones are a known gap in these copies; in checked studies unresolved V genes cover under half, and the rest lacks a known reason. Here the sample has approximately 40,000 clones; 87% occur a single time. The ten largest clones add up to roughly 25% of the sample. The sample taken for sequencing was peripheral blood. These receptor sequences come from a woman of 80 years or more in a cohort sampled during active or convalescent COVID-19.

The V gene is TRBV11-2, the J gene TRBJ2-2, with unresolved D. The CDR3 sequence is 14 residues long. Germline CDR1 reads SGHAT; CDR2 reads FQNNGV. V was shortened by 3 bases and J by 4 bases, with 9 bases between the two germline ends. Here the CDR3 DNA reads TGTGCCAGCAGCTTTACAGTTAGCACCGGGGAGCTGTTTTTT. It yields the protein CASSFTVSTGELFF.

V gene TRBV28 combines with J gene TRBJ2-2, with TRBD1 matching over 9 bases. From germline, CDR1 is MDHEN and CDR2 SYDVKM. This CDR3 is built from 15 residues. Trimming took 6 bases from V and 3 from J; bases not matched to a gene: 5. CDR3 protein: CASRPGDRDTGELFF. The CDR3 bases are TGTGCCAGCAGGCCCGGGGACAGGGACACCGGGGAGCTGTTTTTT.

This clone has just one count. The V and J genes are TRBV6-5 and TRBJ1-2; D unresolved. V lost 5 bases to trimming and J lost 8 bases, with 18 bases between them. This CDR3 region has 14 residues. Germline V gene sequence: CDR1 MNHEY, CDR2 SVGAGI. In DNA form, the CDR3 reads TGTGCCAGCAGTCCGGGAGGCTTTATGGAGGGCTACACCTTC. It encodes CASSPGGFMEGYTF.

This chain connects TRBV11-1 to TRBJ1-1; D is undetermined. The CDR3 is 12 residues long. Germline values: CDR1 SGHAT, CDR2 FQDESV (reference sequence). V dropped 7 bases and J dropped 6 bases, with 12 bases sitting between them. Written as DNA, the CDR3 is TGTGCCAGCAAAGGGAACGGGGCTGAAGCTTTCTTT. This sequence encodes CASKGNGAEAFF.

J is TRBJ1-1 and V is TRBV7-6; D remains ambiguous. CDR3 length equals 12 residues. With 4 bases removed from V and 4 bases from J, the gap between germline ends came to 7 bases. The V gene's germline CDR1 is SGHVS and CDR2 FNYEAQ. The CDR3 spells CASSYNSTEAFF. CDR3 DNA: TGTGCCAGCAGCTATAACAGCACTGAAGCTTTCTTT.

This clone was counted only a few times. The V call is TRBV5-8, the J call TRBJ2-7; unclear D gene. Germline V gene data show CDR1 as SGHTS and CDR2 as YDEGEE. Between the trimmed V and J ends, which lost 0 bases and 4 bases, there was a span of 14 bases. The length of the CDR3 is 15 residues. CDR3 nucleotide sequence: TGTGCCAGCAGCTTGGGTCCGCTAACCCGTTACGAGCAGTACTTC. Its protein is CASSLGPLTRYEQYF.

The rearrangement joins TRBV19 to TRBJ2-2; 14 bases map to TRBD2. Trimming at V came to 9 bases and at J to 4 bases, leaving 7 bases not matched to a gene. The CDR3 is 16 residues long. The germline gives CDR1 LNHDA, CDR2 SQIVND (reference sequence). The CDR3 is CASRLAGGPVTGELFF. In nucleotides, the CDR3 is TGTGCCAGCCGACTAGCGGGAGGGCCCGTCACCGGGGAGCTGTTTTTT.

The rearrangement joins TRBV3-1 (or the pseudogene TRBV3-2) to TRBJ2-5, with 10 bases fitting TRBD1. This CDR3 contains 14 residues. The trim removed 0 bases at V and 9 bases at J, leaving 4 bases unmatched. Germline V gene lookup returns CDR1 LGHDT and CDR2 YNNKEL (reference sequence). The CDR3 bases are TGTGCCAGCAGCCAAGACGACAGGGGGCTAGCCCAGTACTTC. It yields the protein CASSQDDRGLAQYF.

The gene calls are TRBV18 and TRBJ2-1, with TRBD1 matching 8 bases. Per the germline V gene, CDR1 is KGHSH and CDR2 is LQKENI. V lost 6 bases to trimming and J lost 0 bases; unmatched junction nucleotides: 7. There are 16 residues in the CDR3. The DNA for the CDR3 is TGTGCCAGCTCGCCCTACAGGGGGAGCTCCTACAATGAGCAGTTCTTC. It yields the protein CASSPYRGSSYNEQFF.

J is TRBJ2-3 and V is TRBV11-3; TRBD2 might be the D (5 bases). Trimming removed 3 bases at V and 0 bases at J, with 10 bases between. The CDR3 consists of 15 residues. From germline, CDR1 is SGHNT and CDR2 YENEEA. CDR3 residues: CASSLLGGSTDTQYF. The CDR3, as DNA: TGTGCCAGCAGCTTGCTCGGAGGAAGCACAGATACGCAGTATTTT.

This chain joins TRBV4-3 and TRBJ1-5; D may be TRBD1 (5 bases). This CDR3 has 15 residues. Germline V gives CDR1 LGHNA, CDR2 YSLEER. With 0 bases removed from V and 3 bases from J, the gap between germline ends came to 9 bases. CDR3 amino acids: CASSQEGGSNQPQHF. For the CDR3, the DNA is TGCGCCAGCAGCCAAGAGGGGGGGTCCAATCAGCCCCAGCATTTT.

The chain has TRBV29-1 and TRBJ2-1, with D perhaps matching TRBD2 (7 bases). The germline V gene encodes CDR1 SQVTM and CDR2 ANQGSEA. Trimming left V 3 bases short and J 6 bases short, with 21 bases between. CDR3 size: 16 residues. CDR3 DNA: TGCAGCGTTGAGTCGGGGGGCGTGAGCAATTCCAATGAGCAGTTCTTC. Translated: CSVESGGVSNSNEQFF.

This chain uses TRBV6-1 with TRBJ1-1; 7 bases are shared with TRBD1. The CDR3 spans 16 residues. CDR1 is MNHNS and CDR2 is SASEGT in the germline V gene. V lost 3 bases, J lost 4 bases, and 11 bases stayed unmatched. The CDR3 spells CASSDRQGRGSTEAFF. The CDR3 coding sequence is TGTGCCAGCAGTGATAGACAGGGCCGTGGTAGCACTGAAGCTTTCTTT.

The CDR3 loop reads CASSARGGQGPYEQYF. In DNA form, the CDR3 reads TGTGCCAGCAGCGCCCGGGGGGGACAGGGGCCCTACGAGCAGTACTTC. This rearrangement joins TRBV9 to TRBJ2-7, with 10 bases aligning to TRBD1. V lost 3 bases and J lost 2; bases outside the gene matches: 8. The CDR3 runs 16 residues. CDR1 and CDR2 from the germline V gene are SGDLS and YYNGEE.

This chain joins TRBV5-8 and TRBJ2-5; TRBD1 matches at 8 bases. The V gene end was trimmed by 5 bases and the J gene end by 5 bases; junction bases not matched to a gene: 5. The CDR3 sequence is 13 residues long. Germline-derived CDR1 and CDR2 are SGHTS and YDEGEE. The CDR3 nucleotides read TGTGCCAGCAGTCCAGGGGGCCAGGAGACCCAGTACTTC. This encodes CASSPGGQETQYF.

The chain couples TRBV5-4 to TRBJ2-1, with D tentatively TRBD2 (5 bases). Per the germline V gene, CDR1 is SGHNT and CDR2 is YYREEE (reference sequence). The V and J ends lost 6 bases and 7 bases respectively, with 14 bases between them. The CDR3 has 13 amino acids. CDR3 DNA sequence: TGTGCCAGCACCCTGCCCACGGGGAATGAGCAGTTCTTC. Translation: CASTLPTGNEQFF.

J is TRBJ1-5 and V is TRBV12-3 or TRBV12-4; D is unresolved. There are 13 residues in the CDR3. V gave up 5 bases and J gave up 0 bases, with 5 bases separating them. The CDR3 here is CASSMYSNQPQHF. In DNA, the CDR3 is TGTGCCAGCAGTATGTATAGCAATCAGCCCCAGCATTTT.

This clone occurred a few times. In DNA form, the CDR3 reads TGTGCCAGCATTTTAGACAGGGGTGATGGCTACACCTTC. Residues: CASILDRGDGYTF. The chain joins TRBV2 to TRBJ1-2, with 8 bases that match TRBD1. The V and J ends lost 7 bases and 6 bases, in that order; junction bases with no gene match: 7. CDR3 size: 13 residues. CDR1 and CDR2 (germline): SNHLY, FYNNEI.

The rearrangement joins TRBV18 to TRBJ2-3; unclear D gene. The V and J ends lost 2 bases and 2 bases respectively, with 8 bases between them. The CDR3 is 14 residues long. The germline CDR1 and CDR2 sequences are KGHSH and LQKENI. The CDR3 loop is CASSPSGYTDTQYF. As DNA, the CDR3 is TGTGCCAGCTCACCATCCGGGTACACAGATACGCAGTATTTT.

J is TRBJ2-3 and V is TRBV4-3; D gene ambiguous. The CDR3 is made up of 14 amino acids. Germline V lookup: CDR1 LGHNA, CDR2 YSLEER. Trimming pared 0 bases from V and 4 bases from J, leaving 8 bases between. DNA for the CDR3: TGCGCCAGCAGCCAAGAACTCGCGGCAGATACGCAGTATTTT. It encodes CASSQELAADTQYF.

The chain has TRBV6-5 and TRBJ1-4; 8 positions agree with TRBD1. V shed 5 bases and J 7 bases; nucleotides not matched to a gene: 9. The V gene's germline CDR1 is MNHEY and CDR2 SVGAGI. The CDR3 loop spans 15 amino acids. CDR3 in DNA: TGTGCCAGCAGTCAGGCAGGGGGCTTGGGTGAAAAACTGTTTTTT. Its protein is CASSQAGGLGEKLFF.

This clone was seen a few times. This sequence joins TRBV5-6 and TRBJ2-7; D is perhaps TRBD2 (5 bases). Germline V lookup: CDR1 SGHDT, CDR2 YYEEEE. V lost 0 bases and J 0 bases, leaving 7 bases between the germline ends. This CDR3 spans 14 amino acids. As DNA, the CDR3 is TGTGCCAGCAGCTTGGTCGGGGACTCCTACGAGCAGTACTTC. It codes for CASSLVGDSYEQYF.

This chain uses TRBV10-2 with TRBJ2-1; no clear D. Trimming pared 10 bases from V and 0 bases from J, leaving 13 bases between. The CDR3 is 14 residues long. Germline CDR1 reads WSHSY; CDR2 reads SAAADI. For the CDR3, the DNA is TGCGCCACCCTTGACACCAGCTCCTACAATGAGCAGTTCTTC. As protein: CATLDTSSYNEQFF.

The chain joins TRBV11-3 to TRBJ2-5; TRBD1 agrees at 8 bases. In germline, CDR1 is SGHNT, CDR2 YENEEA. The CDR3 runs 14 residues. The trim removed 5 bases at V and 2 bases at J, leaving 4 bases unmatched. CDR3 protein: CASSVRDRQETQYF. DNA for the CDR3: TGTGCCAGCAGCGTCCGGGACAGGCAAGAGACCCAGTACTTC. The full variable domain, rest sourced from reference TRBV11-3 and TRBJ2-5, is EAGVVQSPRYKIIEKKQPVAFWCNPISGHNTLYWYLQNLGQGPELLIRYENEEAVDDSQLPKDRFSAERLKGVDSTLKIQPAELGDSAVYLCASSVRDRQETQYFGPGTRLLVL.

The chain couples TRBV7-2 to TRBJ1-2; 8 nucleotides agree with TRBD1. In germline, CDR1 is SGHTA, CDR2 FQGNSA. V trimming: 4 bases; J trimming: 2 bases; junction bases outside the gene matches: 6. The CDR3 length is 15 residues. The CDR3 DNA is TGTGCCAGCAGCTCAACTCGGACAGGGAACTATGGCTACACCTTC. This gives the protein CASSSTRTGNYGYTF.

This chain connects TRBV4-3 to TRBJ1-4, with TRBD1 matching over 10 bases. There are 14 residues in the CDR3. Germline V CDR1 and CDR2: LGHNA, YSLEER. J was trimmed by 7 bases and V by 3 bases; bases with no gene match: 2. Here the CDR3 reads CASSHDRGREKLFF. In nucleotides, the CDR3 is TGCGCCAGCAGCCACGACAGGGGGCGTGAAAAACTGTTTTTT.

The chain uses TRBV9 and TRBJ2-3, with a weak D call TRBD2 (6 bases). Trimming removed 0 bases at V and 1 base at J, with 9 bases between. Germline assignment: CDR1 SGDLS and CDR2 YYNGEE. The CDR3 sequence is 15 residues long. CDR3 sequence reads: CASSVGWEGTDTQYF. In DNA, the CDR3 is TGTGCCAGCAGCGTAGGGTGGGAGGGCACAGATACGCAGTATTTT.

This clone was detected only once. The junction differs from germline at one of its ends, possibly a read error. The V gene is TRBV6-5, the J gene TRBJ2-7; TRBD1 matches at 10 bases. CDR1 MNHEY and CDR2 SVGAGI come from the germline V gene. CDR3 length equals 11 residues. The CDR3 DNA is TGTGCCAGCAGCCAGGGACAGGGGTTGAACTTC. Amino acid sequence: CASSQGQGLNF.